The sequence of this TCR beta chain was determined in a study of spatial heterogeneity in lung cancer. Study-wide results and caveats: The number of expanded tumor alpha and beta chains correlated with mutation number. Expanded TCRs classified as ubiquitous or regional were counted, and these counts tracked ubiquitous and regional nonsynonymous mutations, respectively.

The sample holds many counts of this clonotype. The antigen remains unidentified. Each TCR cDNA molecule carried a unique molecular identifier. TCRdb re-called the 5' RACE reads with MiXCR, one entry per CDR3 protein. The table records over 25,000 distinct CDR3 sequences, approximately 7% of them present only once. Germline lookup yields CDR1 SNHLY and CDR2 FYNNEI. Trimming stripped 4 bases from V and 2 bases from J, with 13 bases between. This CDR3 has 15 residues. Time point given: sample taken at primary tumor resection. Material for sequencing was whole RNA from tumor, nontumor lung or frozen PBMC, left unsorted.

The source is a male donor with early-stage non-small cell lung cancer. The material was lung tumor tissue, obtained at surgery. The rearrangement joins TRBV2 to TRBJ2-3; no reliable D call. This CDR3 is CASSVLREYTDTQYF. In DNA, the CDR3 is TGTGCCAGCAGTGTTTTGAGAGAATACACAGATACGCAGTATTTT.